The T cell receptor (beta chain) under discussion was sequenced for a study of CD8 T cells in ankylosing spondylitis. Study-level findings and limits: Disease-linked clones proved CD8+ and comparatively uncommon in peripheral blood. Ankylosing spondylitis blood appeared to be characterized by a TCR beta motif of 7 to 9 highly homologous variants.

The ends were cut back, 3 bases at V and 2 bases at J, with 8 bases in the middle. From germline, CDR1 is SEHNR and CDR2 FQNEAQ (reference sequence). The CDR3 contains 14 residues. Quantitative molecular-barcoded 5'-RACE generated the TCR beta libraries. TCRdb itself ran the 5' RACE reads through MiXCR, one entry per CDR3 protein. Of 250,000 to 300,000 distinct CDR3 sequences in the sample, 15% to 20% were seen once. This clonotype has just a few counts. Its antigen is unknown. The origin of this receptor is a male donor with ankylosing spondylitis or in good health (not recorded which). The chain employs TRBV7-9 and TRBJ1-5, with D maybe TRBD1 (5 bases). Sequencing used blood, either unsorted or a sorted T cell fraction (not recorded which). The CDR3 nucleotides are TGTGCCAGCAGCTTGGGGGTAGGCAATCAGCCCCAGCATTTT. Amino acids: CASSLGVGNQPQHF. The full variable domain, completed using reference TRBV7-9 and TRBJ1-5, is DTGVSQNPRHKITKRGQNVTFRCDPISEHNRLYWYRQTLGQGPEFLTYFQNEAQLEKSRLLSDRFSAERPKGSFSTLEIQRTEQGDSAMYLCASSLGVGNQPQHFGDGTRLSIL.